A selection of T cell receptor beta chains follows, all from one sample in a study of tumor-infiltrating lymphocytes in localized non-small cell lung cancer. The method was immunoSEQ multiplex PCR; TCRdb's version includes in-frame clones alone and lacks a portion of them. The sample contains around 17,000 clones, around 80% of which appear only once. Sequencing was done on a sample of lung tumor tissue. The receptors were sampled from a human donor with non-small cell lung cancer. Both conserved end residues are trimmed from each CDR3. Each record gives: V gene, CDR3 protein.

TRBV2 ASSKGFGGGPGDTQY
TRBV19 ASGPGTGVATEAF
TRBV5-1 ASSLQGASNQPQH
TRBV30 AWRLAGAPYEQY
TRBV6-5 ASSFDRGNTEAF
TRBV10-3 AISDGGYQETQY
TRBV6-5 ASRTTSGVLHEQF
TRBV7-2 ASRFAAGPGANVLT
TRBV18 ASSPPQGVHEQF
TRBV6-1 ASSEGNQPQH
TRBV6-1 ATVLGLNQPQH
TRBV14 ASSGNWGGRTAYEQY
TRBV10-3 AISESTSGSGYNEQF
TRBV5-1 ASSFEAGAPTVGGELF
TRBV11-2 ASSSATRRAEAF
TRBV19 ASSMSLGPGF
TRBV11-2 ASSLGSGLNNQPQH
TRBV2 ASSWDGPHSYNEQF
TRBV19 ASSKGDYGYT
TRBV7-2 ASSFIQGSPYEQY
TRBV2 ASSETPAEGYT
TRBV28 ASSLSDRRSNYGYT
TRBV19 ASGYSPGQGREKLF
TRBV20-1 SALDQETQY
TRBV28 ASSLGGGKIAEAF
TRBV2 ASGRNYGYT
TRBV4-2 ASSQVDSGTQETQY
TRBV6-5 ASSYSNPSGRHEQY
TRBV5-6 ASSLLGVYEQY
TRBV5-1 ASSLALTLGEQY
TRBV14 ASSRTGISYEQY
TRBV6-1 ASSVSTSGHNEQF
TRBV2 ASSQGGVSTGELF
TRBV5-4 ASSLSPRTGNTIY
TRBV5-4 ASSLGTGSGNTIY
TRBV5-1 ASSPGLAGGGGNEQF
TRBV30 AWSLSSSYNSPLH
TRBV6-5 ASSGFTSYNEQF